These 8 T cell receptor beta chains came from one sample sequenced in a study of long-term antiretroviral therapy in people with HIV. Running of the v3.0 immunoSEQ assay took place at survey level. Assay: immunoSEQ multiplex PCR; the TCRdb copy retains only in-frame clones and omits some. The sample contains about 28,000 clones, around 87% of which appear only once. The sequences come from unsorted PBMCs, collected 0.5 years after starting antiretroviral therapy. These receptors were collected from a woman under 30 with HIV.

The gene calls are TRBV7-3 and TRBJ2-6; D unresolved. The CDR3 has 15 residues. From germline, CDR1 is SGHTA and CDR2 FQGTGA. Between the trimmed V and J ends, which lost 2 bases and 0 bases, there was a span of 5 bases. Here the CDR3 reads CASSLEFSGANVLTF. DNA for the CDR3: TGTGCCAGCAGCTTAGAATTCTCTGGGGCCAACGTCCTGACTTTC. Filled out from reference TRBV7-3 and TRBJ2-6, the complete variable domain reads GAGVSQTPSNKVTEKGKYVELRCDPISGHTALYWYRQSLGQGPEFLIYFQGTGAADDSGLPNDRFFAVRPEGSVSTLKIQRTERGDSAVYLCASSLEFSGANVLTFGAGSRLTVL.

The rearrangement joins TRBV9 to TRBJ2-2, with a tentative D call TRBD2 (6 bases). Trimming pared 3 bases from V and 0 bases from J, leaving 12 bases between. The CDR3 totals 16 residues. Germline CDR1 SGDLS, CDR2 YYNGEE. The CDR3 DNA is TGTGCCAGCAGCGCGGGACTCTACGCGAACACCGGGGAGCTGTTTTTT. It yields the protein CASSAGLYANTGELFF.

The chain recombines TRBV6-1 with TRBJ1-1, with D uncertain. The CDR3 is 14 residues long. V was shortened by 2 bases and J by 8 bases, with 15 bases between the two germline ends. The germline V gene has CDR1 MNHNS and CDR2 SASEGT. The CDR3: CASSEFGESNEAFF. Written as DNA, the CDR3 is TGTGCCAGCAGTGAATTCGGGGAATCGAACGAAGCTTTCTTT.

The J gene is TRBJ2-1, the V gene TRBV27; no definite D call. V was pared by 0 bases and J by 0 bases, with 12 bases between. Per the germline V gene, CDR1 is MNHEY and CDR2 is SMNVEV (reference sequence). The CDR3 has 17 amino acids. The CDR3 bases are TGTGCCAGCAGTTTATCGCCTGGCGGAGACTCCTACAATGAGCAGTTCTTC. Protein: CASSLSPGGDSYNEQFF.

This clone was counted only a few times. V is TRBV14 and J is TRBJ2-2; 9 bases line up with TRBD1. CDR3 length equals 17 residues. Germline V CDR1 and CDR2: SGHDN, FVKESK. J gave up 6 bases and V 0 bases, and 8 bases lay outside the gene matches. CDR3 DNA: TGTGCCAGCAGCCAAGATTCGGGACAGGGATTTGCCGGGGAGCTGTTTTTT. Encoded protein: CASSQDSGQGFAGELFF.

A few counts support this clone. J is TRBJ1-5 and V is TRBV5-6; no clear D. Germline V CDR1 and CDR2: SGHDT, YYEEEE. The CDR3 is 10 residues long. V lost 4 bases and J 8 bases, leaving 4 bases between the germline ends. The CDR3 DNA follows: TGTGCCAGCAGCCTAGAGCCCCAGCATTTT. Amino acids: CASSLEPQHF.

This rearrangement joins TRBV7-2 to TRBJ1-4; D perhaps matches TRBD1 (6 bases). CDR3 length: 13 amino acids. Germline values: CDR1 SGHTA, CDR2 FQGNSA. The V end was cut by 4 bases, the J end by 8 bases, with 11 bases between. DNA for the CDR3: TGTGCCAGCAGCTCAGGGGAGTGGGAAAAACTGTTTTTT. The encoded protein is CASSSGEWEKLFF. Supplemented by reference TRBV7-2 and TRBJ1-4, the full variable domain reads GAGVSQSPSNKVTEKGKDVELRCDPISGHTALYWYRQSLGQGLEFLIYFQGNSAPDKSGLPSDRFSAERTGGSVSTLTIQRTQQEDSAVYLCASSSGEWEKLFFGSGTQLSVL.

The genes are TRBV6-4 and TRBJ2-2, with 8 bases matching TRBD1. The germline V gene has CDR1 MRHNA and CDR2 SNTAGT. Losses at the gene ends were 8 bases for V and 4 bases for J; bases not matched to a gene: 3. The length of the CDR3 is 13 residues. The DNA for the CDR3 is TGTGCCAGCGGAGACAGGGGCACCGGGGAGCTGTTTTTT. Protein product: CASGDRGTGELFF.